The TCR beta chain described here comes from a study of HIV-infected patients and healthy controls. Whole blood was used without fractionation, so all unsorted peripheral T cells were included. RNA came from approximately 2.6 ml of peripheral blood. General study findings and limits: Healthy controls shared more CDR3 sequences between individuals than HIV-infected patients did. HIV-associated CDR3 frequencies dropped significantly during therapy; CMV-associated ones, mostly rising, changed nonsignificantly. Size-matched repertoire data failed to replicate the apparent Gini index recovery after therapy in HIV-infected patients.

This CDR3 is 16 amino acids long. J gave up 5 bases and V 4 bases, and 15 bases lay outside the gene matches. Germline CDR1 GTSNPN, CDR2 SVGIG (reference sequence). cDNA was made from about 510 ng RNA using alpha and beta constant primers. Separate chain-specific third strand synthesis with multiplexing indices produced the alpha and beta libraries. From the 5' RACE reads, TCRdb called clonotypes with MiXCR, one entry per CDR3 protein. The sample records roughly 22,000 distinct CDR3 sequences, 8.5% to 9% being singletons. This clonotype was seen ten or more times. Its antigen remains unknown. J is TRBJ1-1 and V is TRBV30, with TRBD1 matching 8 bases. The origin of this receptor is an adult in good health. The sample taken for sequencing was blood. CDR3 residues: CAWKDGAGGIGTEAFF. As DNA, the CDR3 is TGTGCCTGGAAAGACGGGGCAGGGGGCATAGGGACTGAAGCTTTCTTT.